This T cell receptor (beta chain) was retrieved from a study of human T cells and chemical hapten exposure. Study-level background: Small pooled library volume differences chiefly drove per-sample TCR yield variation. Study outcomes and limitations: Sensitizing with DPC caused no change in TCRs above 1 in 1000 frequency.

In germline, CDR1 is MNHEY, CDR2 SVGAGI. The CDR3 extends over 15 amino acids. V gave up 2 bases and J gave up 6 bases; unmatched junction bases: 7. As concerns this clonotype: The antigen is undetermined.

Within the library, unique molecular identifiers were attached to each individual cDNA molecule. Original processing methods: Sample-level TCR yields exhibited a median of around 100,000, with a range of about 20,000 to 690,600. TCRdb called the RACE reads again in MiXCR, with one record for every CDR3 protein. Clone size and V and J calls follow TCRdb, not the original study. The data contain approximately 45,000 distinct CDR3 sequences, about 3.9% of them seen just once; the ten biggest clones take up about 1.6%. Time point in this sample: healthy volunteer bleed at 2 weeks. Unfractionated whole blood was the source of the extracted total RNA.

The chain combines TRBV6-5 with TRBJ1-5; 7 bases are shared with TRBD1. This TCR was recovered from a female donor in good health. Some clones in this sample may be carry-over from other donors' samples. Material: whole blood. The CDR3 loop is CASSYQGEGGQPQHF. The CDR3 DNA is TGTGCCAGCAGTTACCAGGGGGAGGGAGGTCAGCCCCAGCATTTT.